The present T cell receptor (beta chain) was sequenced within a study of blood T cell repertoires in COVID-19 (dated by TCRdb to between 2020 and 2021). Looking at the study overall: Samples covering the acute and convalescent phases of COVID-19 were provided by collaborators in the United States, Italy and Spain. The repertoires were released in a freely available public database meant as a resource for research on the immune response to SARS-CoV-2. Nearly every sample came with metadata listing a de-identified subject ID, COVID-19 status, age in years and sex. The prospective study material was composed of cDNA or gDNA derived from T cells, B-cell-depleted T cells, or PBMCs. Subjects who had been exposed to COVID-19, were actively infected with it, or had recovered from it provided the deeply sampled blood TCRbeta repertoires that made up the dataset. Where available, HLA class I and class II types were obtained from metadata supplied by the sample provider rather than from assay-based typing. The samples were drawn from two sources: the first 160 participants of the ongoing ImmuneRACE study, and 1,254 subjects contributed by 6 global collaborators. What the study reported, not specific to this receptor: Clinical and demographic metadata were provided uncurated, with the amount varying by source and participant.

In the prospective study, participants were 18 to 89 years old, resided in under 30 geographic areas of the United States, and were enrolled through a virtual design. In the prospective study, participants were assigned to cohorts based on the clinical history participants reported in a screening survey and a study questionnaire. Recovered participants in ImmuneRACE Cohort 3 were defined as having two consecutive negative NP/OP PCR tests, clearance from a healthcare professional, or resolution of symptoms. In the prospective study, mobile phlebotomists collected whole blood, serum and a nasopharyngeal or oropharyngeal swab from each participant. Additional blood draws and questionnaires over a 2-month period could optionally be provided by prospective study participants. Before DNA extraction, prospective study blood samples were shipped either frozen or at room temperature. In regard to this clone: Its antigen remains unidentified. No quality values exist for individual bases; no much larger clone is one base distant.

TCRbeta CDR3 regions were amplified from genomic DNA by means of the immunoSEQ Assay, a bias-controlled multiplex PCR. In the authors' own workflow: The number of nucleated cells in each sample was estimated by amplification of reference gene primers within the assay. To quantify the absolute abundance of each unique TCRbeta CDR3 rearrangement, sequence reads were collapsed and filtered. Productive Simpson clonality was computed per sample as the square root of Simpson's diversity index over productive rearrangements. The source is immuneACCESS, and TCRdb retained only in-frame sequences with V and J called. Part of the clones is not carried over; for the studies checked, unresolved V genes explain less than half of this, and the remainder is unexplained. The V and J calls and clone size come from that table; D and trimming were worked out from the DNA. The sample yields around 300,000 clones; over 75% were counted once. Approximately 5% of the sample is taken by the ten largest.

The sample taken for sequencing was PBMCs or T cells enriched from blood (not recorded which). This sequence was found in a woman aged 25 to 45 who had recovered from COVID-19.

The CDR3 in this case is CASSLEPGGTLEDTQYF. The DNA sequence reads TGCGCCAGCAGCTTGGAACCGGGGGGCACCTTAGAGGATACGCAGTATTTT. The V and J segments used are TRBV5-1 and TRBJ2-3, and perhaps TRBD2 as D gene, on 7 matching bases. The V and J ends are trimmed by 0 bases and 6 bases, leaving 20 bases between them. From its cysteine to its phenylalanine, the CDR3 spans 17 amino acids. The read is trimmed to its CDR3 DNA, 51 bases read in frame from base 1. Sequences SGHRS (CDR1) and YFSETQ (CDR2) are obtained from the germline V gene.